This T cell receptor beta chain was sequenced in a study of T cell responses to AZD1222 COVID-19 vaccine. In the study overall: Analyses pooled second doses at about 4 or about 12 weeks.

Whole-study results and caveats: Distributed over spike, vaccine-associated CD4 TCRs predominated at 160-218 and 743-854. The donors showed a predominance of white British ancestry and of females, with possible underestimation of clonal diversity. Increased Spike-specific TCR breadth and depth were observed after two AZD1222 doses.

Notes on this clone: The antigen is unknown.

The method was immunoSEQ multiplex PCR; TCRdb's version includes in-frame clones alone and lacks a portion of them. The table includes approximately 110,000 clones, 87% detected once. The germline V gene has CDR1 SGHDT and CDR2 YYEEEE. V was pared by 4 bases and J by 7 bases, with 11 bases of the junction left unmatched. The CDR3 covers 16 residues. The gene calls are TRBV5-6 and TRBJ1-2, with 12 bases that match TRBD1. The TCR was taken from an adult in good health. The source material was peripheral blood, sampled on day 0 of AZD1222 vaccination. CDR3 in amino acids: CASSLGTGGGLLGYTF. In nucleotides, the CDR3 is TGTGCCAGCAGCCTTGGGACAGGGGGCGGACTGCTTGGCTACACCTTC.